This TCR beta chain was recovered during a study of blood T cell repertoires in COVID-19. Study overall: The United States, Italy and Spain were the sources of the acute and convalescent COVID-19 samples.

The table came from immunoSEQ multiplex PCR; TCRdb's copy has only in-frame clones and leaves some out. The table records under 100,000 clones, 85% of them present only once. Sequenced sample: peripheral blood. This clonotype was obtained from a man aged 45 to 65 with acute or convalescent COVID-19.

Here the CDR3 reads CASSQQPGGSGNQPQHF. Here the CDR3 DNA reads TGTGCCAGCAGCCAACAACCCGGGGGGAGCGGCAATCAGCCCCAGCATTTT. The rearrangement links TRBV27 to TRBJ1-5, with D tentatively TRBD1 (5 bases). Germline V lookup: CDR1 MNHEY, CDR2 SMNVEV (reference sequence). Trimming took off 6 bases at V and 2 bases at J, with 20 bases between the two ends. The CDR3 sequence is 17 residues long.